The 11 T cell receptor beta chains below all came from one sample that was sequenced in a study of post-analysis software for immune sequencing data. Their cognate antigens are unknown. Included in the TCR beta cDNA libraries were unique molecular identifiers. TCRdb redid the calling of the PCR reads with MiXCR, one entry per CDR3 protein. The sample carries over 700,000 distinct CDR3 sequences, less than 35% recorded once. Study-wide results and caveats: Comparison of patients with controls showed five TRBV segments more frequent in patients, TRBV5-6, TRBV5-1 and TRBV20-1 among them.

Sample: blood. These receptors were obtained from a girl aged 10-17 years with multiple sclerosis.

CDR3 residues: CASSRYGSGRSTDTQYF. The CDR3 nucleotides are TGTGCCAGCAGCCGTTACGGCAGCGGGAGAAGCACAGATACGCAGTATTTT. This chain links TRBV3-1 with TRBJ2-3; 8 nucleotides match TRBD2. The junction had 9 bases not matched to a gene; V was cut back by 4 bases and J by 0 bases. This CDR3 region has 17 residues. Germline V gene lookup returns CDR1 LGHDT and CDR2 YNNKEL (reference sequence).

The chain has TRBV10-3 and TRBJ2-7, with 8 bases fitting TRBD1. The J call may be in error: the DNA end matches TRBJ2-5 better. The CDR3 extends over 16 amino acids. Per the germline V gene, CDR1 is ENHRY and CDR2 is SYGVKD. Written as DNA, the CDR3 is TGTGCCACCGCTAACGTAGACAGGGGCGATCGCGGGACCCAGTACTTC. Protein product: CATANVDRGDRGTQYF.

This chain links TRBV7-2 with TRBJ1-1; maybe TRBD1 (6 bases). Germline V gene sequence: CDR1 SGHTA, CDR2 FQGNSA. The V end was cut by 5 bases, the J end by 1 base, with 11 bases between. This CDR3 region has 14 residues. CDR3 nucleotides: TGTGCCAGCAGCCGGGGGGCCGCGAACACTGAAGCTTTCTTT. Translating gives CASSRGAANTEAFF.

V gene TRBV20-1 combines with J gene TRBJ2-5, with 7 bases that match TRBD2. The CDR3 spans 16 residues. V trimming: 0 bases; J trimming: 1 base; junction bases outside the gene matches: 8. From germline, CDR1 is DFQATT and CDR2 SNEGSKA (reference sequence). The CDR3 reads CSARDARGDPQETQYF. In DNA, the CDR3 is TGCAGTGCTAGAGATGCTCGGGGGGACCCCCAAGAGACCCAGTACTTC.

The chain has TRBV28 and TRBJ2-2, with a possible D match to TRBD2 (5 bases). The germline V gene encodes CDR1 MDHEN and CDR2 SYDVKM. The CDR3 has 16 amino acids. Trimming shortened V by 3 bases and J by 3 bases, and 14 bases separated the two germline ends. The CDR3 nucleotides read TGTGCCAGCAGTTTTCTCGGGATAGTATACACCGGGGAGCTGTTTTTT. This encodes CASSFLGIVYTGELFF.

This clonotype has ten or more counts. The chain has TRBV12-3 or TRBV12-4 and TRBJ2-3; D could derive from TRBD1 or TRBD2 (5 bases each). V dropped 5 bases and J dropped 2 bases, with 8 bases sitting between them. The CDR3 has 13 residues. Here the CDR3 DNA reads TGTGCCAGCAGTGGGGGAACCACAGATACGCAGTATTTT. Its protein is CASSGGTTDTQYF.

V gene TRBV2 combines with J gene TRBJ1-4; no clear D. Trimming stripped 7 bases from V and 8 bases from J, with 11 bases between. The germline V gene encodes CDR1 SNHLY and CDR2 FYNNEI. The CDR3 has 12 amino acids. This CDR3 is CASTREGEKLFF. The CDR3 nucleotides are TGTGCCAGCACGCGGGAGGGCGAAAAACTGTTTTTT.

This clonotype has only a few counts. The chain has TRBV7-9 and TRBJ2-7, with 16 bases aligning to TRBD2. CDR3 length: 18 residues. Germline V gene sequence: CDR1 SEHNR, CDR2 FQNEAQ (reference sequence). Losses at the gene ends were 5 bases for V and 1 base for J; bases not matched to a gene: 8. DNA of the CDR3: TGTGCCAGCAGCGGAGAGGGACTAGCGGGAGGGAAGTCCTACGAGCAGTACTTC. Protein product: CASSGEGLAGGKSYEQYF.

The gene calls are TRBV20-1 and TRBJ2-1; D unresolved. The germline gives CDR1 DFQATT, CDR2 SNEGSKA (reference sequence). V shed 0 bases and J shed 6 bases, with 9 bases lying between them. This CDR3 has 13 residues. In DNA form, the CDR3 reads TGCAGTGCTAGAGATGGTTGGAGCAATGAGCAGTTCTTC. It is translated as CSARDGWSNEQFF.

This clonotype was counted only a few times. The chain employs TRBV7-2 and TRBJ2-3; 10 positions match TRBD2. The junction had 11 bases not matched to a gene; V was cut back by 2 bases and J by 3 bases. The CDR3 is made up of 18 amino acids. Germline V gene lookup returns CDR1 SGHTA and CDR2 FQGNSA. The CDR3 protein is CASSLSLAGEGWTDTQYF. CDR3 DNA: TGTGCCAGCAGCTTAAGTCTAGCGGGGGAGGGGTGGACAGATACGCAGTATTTT.

This clonotype occurred many times. The chain recombines TRBV5-6 with TRBJ2-4; TRBD1 aligns across 10 bases. This CDR3 is built from 15 residues. Germline CDR1 and CDR2: SGHDT and YYEEEE. Trimming cost V 2 bases and J 7 bases; bases outside gene matches: 6. CDR3 loop: CASSLGDRGLNIQYF. The CDR3, as DNA: TGTGCCAGCAGCTTAGGCGACAGGGGGCTGAACATTCAGTACTTC.